The rows below give T cell receptor beta chains drawn from one sample of a study of blood T cell repertoires in COVID-19. Method: immunoSEQ multiplex PCR; TCRdb's copy keeps in-frame clones and lacks some. This table has under 110,000 clones, about nine tenths appearing once. Sequenced input: peripheral blood. Receptors were obtained from a man aged 50 to 60 with acute or convalescent COVID-19. The CDR3 runs from the conserved cysteine through the conserved F or W. The order of the fields is D gene, J gene, clone size, V gene, CDR3 DNA, CDR3 protein. The D gene is left open where the match is weak. Clone size is given for some rows only: seen once, a few or many times, or a class if the clone is expanded.

>-|TRBJ1-1|-|TRBV11-3
TGTGCCAGCAGCTTAGTCGACACTGAAGCTTTCTTT
CASSLVDTEAFF
>-|TRBJ1-1|-|TRBV6-5
TGTGCCAGCAGAATAATGGGGGGGCAGGCTTTCTTT
CASRIMGGQAFF
>-|TRBJ1-3|-|TRBV19
TGTGCCAGTGGCGACAGGACTGGAAACACCATATATTTT
CASGDRTGNTIYF
>-|TRBJ1-2|-|TRBV27
TGTGCCAGCAGCTCTGGTTCAGGGAACTATGGCTACACCTTC
CASSSGSGNYGYTF
>TRBD1|TRBJ2-2|once|TRBV25-1
TGTGCCAGCAGTGAATTCTTGGGGACAGCGAACACCGGGGAGCTGTTTTTT
CASSEFLGTANTGELFF
>-|TRBJ1-5|-|TRBV2
TGTGCCAGCAGCCGGGGGGGGACGGGATTTAGCAATCAGCCCCAGCATTTT
CASSRGGTGFSNQPQHF
>-|TRBJ1-1|once|TRBV9
TGTGCCAGCAGCAGTAGACTTGGGAACACTGAAGCTTTCTTT
CASSSRLGNTEAFF
>-|TRBJ2-3|-|TRBV6-1
TGTGCCAGCAGTGAAAGCAGGGCTAGCGGCACAGATACGCAGTATTTT
CASSESRASGTDTQYF
>-|TRBJ1-1|-|TRBV10-3
TGTGCCATCAGTGGGGCTCGGGATAAAAACACTGAAGCTTTCTTT
CAISGARDKNTEAFF
>-|TRBJ1-5|once|TRBV4-1
TGCGCCAGCAGCCAGGGGAGGGGGCAGCCCCAGCATTTT
CASSQGRGQPQHF
>-|TRBJ2-3|-|TRBV18
TGTGCCAGCTCAACCAACGTCGGTTTCGGAGATACGCAGTATTTT
CASSTNVGFGDTQYF
>TRBD1|TRBJ1-4|-|TRBV28
TGTGCCAGCAGCCCCAGACAGGGTTCTAATGAAAAACTGTTTTTT
CASSPRQGSNEKLFF
>-|TRBJ1-2|few|TRBV7-8
TGTGCCAGCAGCTTAGGGGAACCAGGAGGAGTATCTGGCTACACCTTC
CASSLGEPGGVSGYTF
>TRBD2|TRBJ2-5|-|TRBV7-2
TGTGCCAGCAGCCCCCTGGGCGGGGGTGCTGAGACCCAGTACTTC
CASSPLGGGAETQYF
>TRBD2|TRBJ2-1|-|TRBV19
TGTGCCAGTAGTAAGACTAGCGGGGGGGCCAATGAGCAGTTCTTC
CASSKTSGGANEQFF
>TRBD1|TRBJ1-3|once|TRBV18
TGTGCCAGCTCCCAGGGGGTGGAAAACACCATATATTTT
CASSQGVENTIYF
>-|TRBJ1-5|-|TRBV19
TGTGCCAGTAGTAGGAGTGGACCGGGGGGACAGCCCCAGCATTTT
CASSRSGPGGQPQHF
>TRBD1|TRBJ1-3|-|TRBV18
TGTGCCAGCTCGACAGGGCCTGGAAACACCATATATTTT
CASSTGPGNTIYF
>-|TRBJ1-2|-|TRBV4-1
TGCGCCAGCAGCCCACAGGGTGAATATGGCTACACCTTC
CASSPQGEYGYTF
>-|TRBJ1-2|-|TRBV11-2
TGTGCCAGCAGCTTAGAACACAGCTTGGCGTACTATGGCTACACCTTC
CASSLEHSLAYYGYTF
>-|TRBJ1-6|-|TRBV14
TGTGCCAGCAGCCAAGATTTGGCTAATTCACCCCTCCACTTT
CASSQDLANSPLHF
>TRBD1|TRBJ2-2|once|TRBV2
TGTGCCAGCAGCACCGGACAGGGTAACACCGGGGAGCTGTTTTTT
CASSTGQGNTGELFF
>-|TRBJ1-1|-|TRBV4-1
TGCGCCAGCAGCCAGGGGAGTTGGGAAGCTTTCTTT
CASSQGSWEAFF
>-|TRBJ1-6|once|TRBV18
TGTGCCAGCTCACCACTGCAGGGGCTCGCTTTCGGGGATTCACCCCTCCACTTT
CASSPLQGLAFGDSPLHF
>TRBD1|TRBJ1-5|-|TRBV28
TGTGCCAGCAGCCCAACAGGGGGCGCTAATCAGCCCCAGCATTTT
CASSPTGGANQPQHF
>-|TRBJ2-2|-|TRBV5-4
TGTGCCAGCAGCCATAACACCGGGGAGCTGTTTTTT
CASSHNTGELFF
>-|TRBJ1-5|-|TRBV5-8
TGTGCCAGCAGCCCACCAGTGCCCAATCAGCCCCAGCATTTT
CASSPPVPNQPQHF
>-|TRBJ2-7|-|TRBV7-2
TGTGCCAGCAGCTTTGGACTGGAGGGCGGCGAGCAGTACTTC
CASSFGLEGGEQYF
>-|TRBJ1-1|-|TRBV2
TGTGCCAGCAGTGGTTGGGGGGTTAACACTGAAGCTTTCTTT
CASSGWGVNTEAFF
>TRBD1|TRBJ1-2|-|TRBV18
TGTGCCAGCTCACCTTCGGGACAGGACGGCTACACCTTC
CASSPSGQDGYTF
>-|TRBJ1-3|-|TRBV27
TGTGCCAGCAGTTTATACGGACAGTCGGCTGGAAACACCATATATTTT
CASSLYGQSAGNTIYF
>TRBD1|TRBJ1-2|-|TRBV10-1
TGCGCCAGCACCTTCGGGACAGGGGGTCTCTTGACCTTC
CASTFGTGGLLTF
>-|TRBJ2-7|-|TRBV7-7
TGTGCCAGCAGCTCACTCCGGGACTCTACCTACGAGCAGTACTTC
CASSSLRDSTYEQYF
>TRBD2|TRBJ2-1|-|TRBV7-2
TGTGCCAGCAGCTTTCGTGGCGGGGGGGCCTCCTACAATGAGCAGTTCTTC
CASSFRGGGASYNEQFF
>TRBD1|TRBJ2-7|-|TRBV3-1/TRBV3-2
TGTGCCAGCAGCCAGGACAGGGGCGAGCAGTACTTC
CASSQDRGEQYF
>TRBD1|TRBJ1-2|-|TRBV7-2
TGTGCCAGCAGCCGCCGGGACAGGGGCCACTATGGCTACACCTTC
CASSRRDRGHYGYTF